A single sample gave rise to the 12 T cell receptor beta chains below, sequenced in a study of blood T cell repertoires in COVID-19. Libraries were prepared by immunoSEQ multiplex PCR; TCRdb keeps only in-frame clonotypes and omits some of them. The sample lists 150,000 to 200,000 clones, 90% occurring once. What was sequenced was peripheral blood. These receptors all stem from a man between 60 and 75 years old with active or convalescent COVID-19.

CDR3 DNA sequence: TGTGCCAGCAGCCGACAGGTATCGGACACTGAAGCTTTCTTT. Translating it yields CASSRQVSDTEAFF. V usage is TRBV6-5 and J usage is TRBJ1-1, with D maybe TRBD1 (6 bases). This CDR3 contains 14 residues. Germline lookup yields CDR1 MNHEY and CDR2 SVGAGI. Deletions cut 6 bases from V and 3 bases from J, with 14 bases between.

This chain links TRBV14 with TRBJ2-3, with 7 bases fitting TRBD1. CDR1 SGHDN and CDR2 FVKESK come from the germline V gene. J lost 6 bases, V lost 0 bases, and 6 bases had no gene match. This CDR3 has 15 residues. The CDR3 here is CASSQDNRGRDTQYF. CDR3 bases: TGTGCCAGCAGCCAAGACAACAGGGGAAGGGATACGCAGTATTTT.

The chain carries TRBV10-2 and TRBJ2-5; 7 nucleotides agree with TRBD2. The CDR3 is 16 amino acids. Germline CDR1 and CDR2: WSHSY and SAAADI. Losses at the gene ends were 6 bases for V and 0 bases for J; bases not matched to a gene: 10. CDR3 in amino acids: CASSLRLATDQETQYF. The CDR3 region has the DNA TGCGCCAGCAGCCTACGACTAGCAACCGACCAAGAGACCCAGTACTTC.

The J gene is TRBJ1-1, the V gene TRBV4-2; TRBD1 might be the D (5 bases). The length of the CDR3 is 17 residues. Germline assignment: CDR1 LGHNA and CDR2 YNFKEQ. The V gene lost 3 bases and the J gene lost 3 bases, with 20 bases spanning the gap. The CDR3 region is CASSHTGHDGGYTEAFF. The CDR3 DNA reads TGTGCCAGCAGCCACACAGGACACGACGGGGGGTACACTGAAGCTTTCTTT.

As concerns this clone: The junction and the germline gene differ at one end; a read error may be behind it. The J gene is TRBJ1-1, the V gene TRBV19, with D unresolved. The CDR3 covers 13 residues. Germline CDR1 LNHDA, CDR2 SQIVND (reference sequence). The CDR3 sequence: CASSLERTSGAFF. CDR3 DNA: TGTGCCAGTAGTCTAGAAAGGACTTCTGGAGCTTTCTTT.

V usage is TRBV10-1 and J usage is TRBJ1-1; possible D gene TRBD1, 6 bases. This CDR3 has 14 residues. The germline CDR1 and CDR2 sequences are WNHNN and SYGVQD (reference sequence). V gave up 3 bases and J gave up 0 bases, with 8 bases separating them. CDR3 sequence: CASSEGQMNTEAFF. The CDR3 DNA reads TGCGCCAGCAGTGAAGGACAGATGAACACTGAAGCTTTCTTT.

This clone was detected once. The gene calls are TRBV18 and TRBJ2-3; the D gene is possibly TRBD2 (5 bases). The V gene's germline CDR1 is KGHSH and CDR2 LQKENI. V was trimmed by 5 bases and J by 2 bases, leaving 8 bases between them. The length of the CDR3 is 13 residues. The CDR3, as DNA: TGTGCCAGCTCAGACCGGGACACAGATACGCAGTATTTT. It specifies CASSDRDTDTQYF.

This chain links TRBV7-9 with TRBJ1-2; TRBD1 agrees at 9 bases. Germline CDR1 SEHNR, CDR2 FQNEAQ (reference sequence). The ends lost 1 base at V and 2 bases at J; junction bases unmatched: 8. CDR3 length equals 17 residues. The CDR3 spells CASSLVTGGQRNYGYTF. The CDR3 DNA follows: TGTGCCAGCAGCTTAGTGACAGGGGGTCAAAGGAACTATGGCTACACCTTC.

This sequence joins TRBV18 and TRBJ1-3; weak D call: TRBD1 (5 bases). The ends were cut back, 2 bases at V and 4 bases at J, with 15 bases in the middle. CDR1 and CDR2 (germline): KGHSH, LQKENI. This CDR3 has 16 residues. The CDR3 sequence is CASSPVAQGTGNTIYF. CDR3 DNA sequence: TGTGCCAGCTCACCAGTCGCGCAGGGCACCGGAAACACCATATATTTT.

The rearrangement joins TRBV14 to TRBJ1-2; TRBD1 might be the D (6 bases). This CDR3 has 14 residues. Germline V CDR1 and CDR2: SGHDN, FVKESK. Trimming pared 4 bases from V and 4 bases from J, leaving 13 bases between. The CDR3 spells CASSLARDIYGYTF. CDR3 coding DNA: TGTGCCAGCAGCCTCGCGAGGGACATCTATGGCTACACCTTC.

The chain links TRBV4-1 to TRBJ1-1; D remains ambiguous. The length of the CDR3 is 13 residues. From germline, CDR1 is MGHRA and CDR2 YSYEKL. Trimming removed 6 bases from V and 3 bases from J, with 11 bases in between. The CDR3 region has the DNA TGCGCCAGCAGAGCTCAGGTATACACTGAAGCTTTCTTT. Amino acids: CASRAQVYTEAFF.

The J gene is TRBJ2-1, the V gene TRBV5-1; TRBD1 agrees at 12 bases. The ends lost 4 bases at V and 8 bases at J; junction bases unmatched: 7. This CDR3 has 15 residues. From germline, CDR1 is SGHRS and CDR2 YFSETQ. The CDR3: CASSIGTGGTHEQFF. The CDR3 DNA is TGCGCCAGCAGCATCGGGACAGGGGGCACCCATGAGCAGTTCTTC.